This entry is about one TCR beta chain. PCR was performed using 60 Vbeta and 13 Jbeta primers. TCRdb's table, derived via immunoSEQ multiplex PCR, lists solely in-frame clones and lacks some. The ten most abundant clones cover approximately 3.5% of a sample with around 100,000 clones. There are 18 residues in the CDR3. Germline CDR1 is SGDLS and CDR2 is YYNGEE. V shed 4 bases, J shed 7 bases, and the junction held 13 bases outside the gene matches. The data stem from a study of cytomegalovirus exposure and HLA in healthy donors. Study context: Unique TCRs numbering roughly 85 million, obtained from HLA-typed donors, made up an early data release.

The sequenced sample was PBMCs. The chain couples TRBV9 to TRBJ2-2; 13 bases align to TRBD2. This clonotype was obtained from a man aged 35 to 55 in good health and CMV-seronegative. CDR3 bases: TGTGCCAGCAGCCCCCTGACCGGGACTAGCGGGAATGACGGGGAGCTGTTTTTT. Its protein product is CASSPLTGTSGNDGELFF.